Below, 11 T cell receptor beta chains from the same sample are listed, as sequenced in a study of spatial heterogeneity in lung cancer. Indicated time point: sample taken at primary tumor resection. Researchers sequenced whole RNA taken from tumor, nontumor lung or frozen PBMC without sorting. TCRdb re-called the 5' RACE reads through MiXCR, storing one row per CDR3 protein. The table has roughly 91,000 distinct CDR3 sequences, 15% to 20% seen once. The starting material was PBMCs, obtained at surgery. Receptors originate from a male donor with early-stage non-small cell lung cancer.

This chain joins TRBV2 and TRBJ2-1; 7 nucleotides align to TRBD2. Germline V gives CDR1 SNHLY, CDR2 FYNNEI. V gave up 11 bases and J gave up 0 bases; unmatched junction bases: 10. The length of the CDR3 is 15 residues. CDR3 nucleotide sequence: TGTGCCTCCTCCCGGGGGGACGACTCCTACAATGAGCAGTTCTTC. Translated, it gives CASSRGDDSYNEQFF.

J is TRBJ1-3 and V is TRBV7-9; a weak D match, TRBD1 (6 bases). The V and J ends lost 4 bases and 0 bases respectively, with 10 bases between them. The CDR3 length is 15 residues. Germline V CDR1 and CDR2: SEHNR, FQNEAQ (reference sequence). DNA of the CDR3: TGTGCCAGCAGCTCGCAGGGGTACTCTGGAAACACCATATATTTT. Its translation is CASSSQGYSGNTIYF. Full variable domain (rest looked up from reference TRBV7-9 and TRBJ1-3): DTGVSQNPRHKITKRGQNVTFRCDPISEHNRLYWYRQTLGQGPEFLTYFQNEAQLEKSRLLSDRFSAERPKGSFSTLEIQRTEQGDSAMYLCASSSQGYSGNTIYFGEGSWLTVV.

V is TRBV28 and J is TRBJ1-6; 11 nucleotides agree with TRBD1. CDR3 length: 15 residues. CDR1 MDHEN and CDR2 SYDVKM come from the germline V gene. The ends lost 6 bases at V and 8 bases at J; junction bases unmatched: 6. CDR3 in DNA: TGTGCCAGCAGACCCGGGACAGGGGGTGATTCACCCCTCCACTTT. It translates to CASRPGTGGDSPLHF.

The chain has TRBV7-9 and TRBJ2-5, with D possibly TRBD1 on 5 matching bases. CDR3 length: 13 amino acids. Germline values: CDR1 SEHNR, CDR2 FQNEAQ (reference sequence). Trimming stripped 0 bases from V and 7 bases from J, with 9 bases between. CDR3 residues: CASSLANQGTQYF. CDR3 coding DNA: TGTGCCAGCAGCTTAGCAAATCAGGGGACCCAGTACTTC.

This sequence joins TRBV7-2 and TRBJ2-7; 7 bases are a match to TRBD1. Germline V gives CDR1 SGHTA, CDR2 FQGNSA. The J segment lost 4 bases and the V segment lost 4 bases, leaving 4 bases of the junction unmatched. The CDR3 covers 13 residues. In DNA, the CDR3 is TGTGCCAGCAGCTCCAAGACAGGGTACGAGCAGTACTTC. Protein: CASSSKTGYEQYF.

The chain carries TRBV20-1 and TRBJ2-7, with 7 bases that match TRBD1. The CDR3 runs 13 residues. Germline V lookup: CDR1 DFQATT, CDR2 SNEGSKA (reference sequence). V lost 3 bases, J lost 3 bases, and 5 bases stayed unmatched. CDR3 sequence reads: CSARAWDSYEQYF. DNA of the CDR3: TGCAGTGCTAGGGCTTGGGACAGCTACGAGCAGTACTTC.

The chain carries TRBV6-1 and TRBJ1-2; 9 bases match TRBD1. CDR3 length: 15 residues. Germline V gene data show CDR1 as MNHNS and CDR2 as SASEGT. Unmatched junction bases numbered 13, after V lost 10 bases and J lost 4 bases. CDR3 DNA sequence: TGTGCCACCACACCGGGACAGGGAGACGGCTATGGCTACACCTTC. It specifies CATTPGQGDGYGYTF.

In this sample, this clonotype turned up many times. The gene calls are TRBV28 and TRBJ2-7; possibly TRBD2 for D (6 bases). This CDR3 contains 14 residues. Germline V gene sequence: CDR1 MDHEN, CDR2 SYDVKM. The germline V and J ends were trimmed by 5 bases and 2 bases, with 13 bases remaining between them. The CDR3 DNA reads TGTGCCAGCAGTGCACCGGGACTGACCTACGAGCAGTACTTC. This sequence encodes CASSAPGLTYEQYF.

Only one count was recorded for this clonotype. The rearrangement uses TRBV2 and TRBJ2-5; no clear D. The CDR3 extends over 13 amino acids. With 7 bases removed from V and 5 bases from J, the gap between germline ends came to 14 bases. The germline V gene has CDR1 SNHLY and CDR2 FYNNEI. This chain's CDR3 is CASMDGLGETQYF. In DNA, the CDR3 is TGTGCCAGCATGGATGGGTTAGGGGAGACCCAGTACTTC.

The chain carries TRBV9 and TRBJ2-7; TRBD2 agrees at 15 bases. The J segment lost 5 bases and the V segment lost 3 bases, leaving 6 bases of the junction unmatched. There are 16 residues in the CDR3. The germline V gene encodes CDR1 SGDLS and CDR2 YYNGEE. The CDR3 region is CASSAGLAGGINEQYF. The DNA of the CDR3 is TGTGCCAGCAGCGCGGGACTAGCGGGAGGAATCAACGAGCAGTACTTC.

This clonotype was seen more than once but under ten times. V usage is TRBV10-3 and J usage is TRBJ1-1, with a tentative D call TRBD1 (5 bases). Germline V lookup: CDR1 ENHRY, CDR2 SYGVKD. V gave up 3 bases and J gave up 7 bases, with 12 bases separating them. The CDR3 covers 13 residues. In DNA form, the CDR3 reads TGTGCCATCAGTGAAGGGGTAATCGGTGAAGCTTTCTTT. Its protein is CAISEGVIGEAFF.